This TCR beta chain was observed in a study of T-cell memory formation after mild COVID-19. Findings of the study overall: CD4/CD8 balance held among clones contracting day 15 to 85, and later expanders leaned CD4+. Cross-reactive memory apparently joined, as some responding clones appeared in pre-infection memory.

This CDR3 region has 14 residues. J gave up 4 bases and V 4 bases, and 4 bases lay outside the gene matches. The germline gives CDR1 MNHEY, CDR2 SVGAGI. Comment on this clonotype: No antigen is known for it.

TCRdb fed the 5' RACE reads into MiXCR, producing one record per CDR3 protein. This sample has about 58,000 distinct CDR3 sequences, with 28% found just once. This clonotype was sampled from a man between 18 and 35 years old who had mild COVID-19 (a few samples of this study predate the infection). Cell type and time point are not known. Sequencing was performed on PBMCs or a T cell subset sorted from them (not recorded which). The chain uses TRBV6-5 and TRBJ1-2; 9 bases line up with TRBD1. CDR3 protein: CASSSWTGAYGYTF. In DNA, the CDR3 is TGTGCCAGCAGTTCTTGGACAGGGGCCTATGGCTACACCTTC.